The 2 T cell receptor beta chains listed next were all sequenced from one sample in a study of blood T cell repertoires in COVID-19. Assay: immunoSEQ multiplex PCR; the TCRdb copy retains only in-frame clones and omits some. The data show some 190,000 clones, roughly 84% seen once. The sample comprised peripheral blood. The receptors originated from an elderly woman with active or convalescent COVID-19.

The gene calls are TRBV5-1 and TRBJ1-1, with 10 bases aligning to TRBD1. This CDR3 comprises 16 residues. Per the germline V gene, CDR1 is SGHRS and CDR2 is YFSETQ. Losses at the gene ends were 4 bases for V and 1 base for J; bases not matched to a gene: 7. CDR3 DNA sequence: TGCGCCAGCAGCCCCCGGGACAGGGGCCGGAACACTGAAGCTTTCTTT. It encodes CASSPRDRGRNTEAFF. Using reference TRBV5-1 and TRBJ1-1 for the parts outside the CDR3, the full variable domain is KAGVTQTPRYLIKTRGQQVTLSCSPISGHRSVSWYQQTPGQGLQFLFEYFSETQRNKGNFPGRFSGRQFSNSRSEMNVSTLELGDSALYLCASSPRDRGRNTEAFFGQGTRLTVV.

This chain uses TRBV7-9 with TRBJ1-1, with D maybe TRBD1 (6 bases). The germline gives CDR1 SEHNR, CDR2 FQNEAQ (reference sequence). The CDR3 covers 14 residues. V was cut by 5 bases and J by 7 bases, with 17 bases left in between. CDR3 in DNA: TGTGCCAGCAGCCAAGGAAGGGGGAGGGGTGAAGCTTTCTTT. Residues: CASSQGRGRGEAFF.